This TCR beta chain originates from a study of blood T cell repertoires in COVID-19. Study overall: The United States, Italy and Spain supplied acute and convalescent COVID-19 samples. PBMCs, B-cell-depleted T cells, or T cells were the source of the cDNA or gDNA that made up the material.

Authors' data handling: Counts of nucleated cells, estimated from reference gene primer amplification, were obtained. The data were produced by immunoSEQ multiplex PCR, yet TCRdb's version contains in-frame clones alone and is incomplete. The DNA gave D and trimming, while V, J and clone size come from that table. The sample carries around 150,000 clones, about 83% recorded once. The V and J ends lost 3 bases and 5 bases, in that order; junction bases with no gene match: 4. Germline V lookup: CDR1 KGHSH, CDR2 LQKENI. CDR3 length equals 15 residues. The chain is built from TRBV18 and TRBJ2-2, with 9 positions matching TRBD1. Sample: peripheral blood. This receptor was obtained from a man aged 45 to 65 with acute or convalescent COVID-19. The DNA of the CDR3 is TGTGCCAGCTCACCTGGGACAGGGATGACCGGGGAGCTGTTTTTT. Translated: CASSPGTGMTGELFF.